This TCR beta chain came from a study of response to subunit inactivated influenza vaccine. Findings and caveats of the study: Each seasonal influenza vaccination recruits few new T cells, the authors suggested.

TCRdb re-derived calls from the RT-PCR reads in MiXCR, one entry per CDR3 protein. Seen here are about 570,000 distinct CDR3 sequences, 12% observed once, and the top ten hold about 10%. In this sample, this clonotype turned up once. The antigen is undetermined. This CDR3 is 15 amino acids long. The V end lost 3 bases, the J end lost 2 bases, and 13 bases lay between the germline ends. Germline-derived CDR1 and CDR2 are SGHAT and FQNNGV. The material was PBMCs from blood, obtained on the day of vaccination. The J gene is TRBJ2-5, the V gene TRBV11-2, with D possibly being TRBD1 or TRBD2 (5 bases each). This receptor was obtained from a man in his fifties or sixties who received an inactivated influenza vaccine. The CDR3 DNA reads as TGTGCCAGCAGCTTTCCGCCGGGACGTCAAGAGACCCAGTACTTC. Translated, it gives CASSFPPGRQETQYF.